The 26 T cell receptor beta chains below were found in one sample sequenced in a study of shared clonotypes between healthy human individuals. Profiling relied on immunoSEQ multiplex PCR, and the TCRdb table lists in-frame clones only, not all of them. The table has 2 million to 2.5 million clones, about nine tenths seen once. The sequenced sample was naive CD4+ T cells from PBMCs. Subset: CD45RA+ positively selected. The origin of the receptors is a man between 18 and 29 years old in good health. Some clones in this sample may be carry-over from other donors' samples.

V is TRBV4-3 and J is TRBJ2-3, with D perhaps TRBD2 (5 bases). The CDR3 consists of 20 residues. V lost 0 bases, J lost 4 bases, and 26 bases lay in between. Germline V CDR1 and CDR2: LGHNA, YSLEER. In nucleotides, the CDR3 is TGCGCCAGCAGCCAAGATCCGGCTTGGGCTGCTAGCTCCGGAGCAGATACGCAGTATTTT. Its protein product is CASSQDPAWAASSGADTQYF.

The V gene is TRBV21-1, the J gene TRBJ2-3. TRBV21-1 is marked as a pseudogene. The CDR3 has 15 residues. CDR3 bases: TGTGCCAGCAGTTCGAGGCGGACCTTTGGAGATACGCAGTATTTT. This sequence encodes CASSSRRTFGDTQYF.

This chain joins TRBV5-1 and TRBJ2-3, with D possibly being TRBD1 or TRBD2 (6 bases each). V was clipped by 0 bases and J by 3 bases, with 14 bases between them. The CDR3 covers 16 residues. Germline V lookup: CDR1 SGHRS, CDR2 YFSETQ. CDR3 bases: TGCGCCAGCAGCTTGGATGGGGGGCCTGGGACAGATACGCAGTATTTT. Encoded protein: CASSLDGGPGTDTQYF.

The genes are TRBV5-1 and TRBJ1-4; tentative D call: TRBD1 (5 bases). Germline V gives CDR1 SGHRS, CDR2 YFSETQ. CDR3 length: 13 amino acids. V was cut by 6 bases and J by 6 bases, with 12 bases left in between. CDR3 DNA sequence: TGCGCCAGCACGGACACGCGGCATGAAAAACTGTTTTTT. Translating gives CASTDTRHEKLFF.

This clone showed up just once. This CDR3 is also generated by other DNA sequences in the sample. The V call is TRBV5-1, the J call TRBJ2-2; TRBD1 agrees at 7 bases. The CDR3 contains 15 residues. J was trimmed by 3 bases and V by 2 bases; bases with no gene match: 4. Germline CDR1 and CDR2: SGHRS and YFSETQ. Written as DNA, the CDR3 is TGCGCCAGCAGCTTAACGACAGGGTACACCGGGGAGCTGTTTTTT. This sequence encodes CASSLTTGYTGELFF. The full variable domain, its missing parts supplied by reference TRBV5-1 and TRBJ2-2, is KAGVTQTPRYLIKTRGQQVTLSCSPISGHRSVSWYQQTPGQGLQFLFEYFSETQRNKGNFPGRFSGRQFSNSRSEMNVSTLELGDSALYLCASSLTTGYTGELFFGEGSRLTVL.

The rearrangement joins TRBV7-9 to TRBJ1-6; D call uncertain. This CDR3 has 14 residues. Germline CDR1 reads SEHNR; CDR2 reads FQNEAQ (reference sequence). V gave up 5 bases and J gave up 10 bases, with 15 bases separating them. CDR3 sequence (DNA): TGTGCCAGCAGCGTCCCGTCGGGGAACTCACCCCTCCACTTT. It yields the protein CASSVPSGNSPLHF.

V and J are TRBV18 and TRBJ2-7; 12 nucleotides line up with TRBD1. The CDR3 is made up of 15 amino acids. CDR1 KGHSH and CDR2 LQKENI come from the germline V gene. The trim removed 3 bases at V and 6 bases at J, leaving 6 bases unmatched. The CDR3 DNA reads TGTGCCAGCTCACCGAGGGGACAGGGGGCCTCCGAGCAGTACTTC. It is translated as CASSPRGQGASEQYF.

This clone was detected only once. V usage is TRBV6-6 and J usage is TRBJ2-7, with TRBD2 identical over 10 bases. This CDR3 spans 14 amino acids. J was trimmed by 2 bases and V by 8 bases; bases with no gene match: 6. CDR1 and CDR2 (germline): MNHNY, SVGAGI (reference sequence). The CDR3, as DNA: TGTGCCAGCTCGGGACTAGCGCGGACCTACGAGCAGTACTTC. Amino acids: CASSGLARTYEQYF.

This chain connects TRBV5-1 to TRBJ2-1; 7 bases are a match to TRBD2. V shed 4 bases and J 2 bases; nucleotides not matched to a gene: 12. Germline V CDR1 and CDR2: SGHRS, YFSETQ. The CDR3 covers 17 residues. CDR3 nucleotide sequence: TGCGCCAGCAGCCATGGAGGTGGGGCGGGGGCCTACAATGAGCAGTTCTTC. Encoded protein: CASSHGGGAGAYNEQFF.

CDR3 bases: TGTGCCAGCAGCTTAGGCGGGACGACTAAAGAGACCCAGTACTTC. Translating it yields CASSLGGTTKETQYF. This rearrangement joins TRBV5-8 to TRBJ2-5; the D gene is possibly TRBD2 (6 bases). The ends were cut back, 2 bases at V and 3 bases at J, with 14 bases in the middle. CDR3 length: 15 residues. CDR1 is SGHTS and CDR2 is YDEGEE in the germline V gene.

V usage is TRBV2 and J usage is TRBJ2-4, with D possibly TRBD2 on 5 matching bases. CDR1 and CDR2 from the germline V gene are SNHLY and FYNNEI. The V end was cut by 1 base, the J end by 0 bases, with 7 bases between. The CDR3 extends over 15 amino acids. CDR3 coding DNA: TGTGCCAGCAGTGAAGGTGGACTAGCCAAAAACATTCAGTACTTC. Its protein product is CASSEGGLAKNIQYF.

The V and J genes are TRBV25-1 and TRBJ2-3; D gene ambiguous. The V gene's germline CDR1 is MGHDK and CDR2 SYGVNS. The CDR3 is 13 residues long. Trimming left V 6 bases short and J 4 bases short, with 11 bases between. This CDR3 reads CASSRPVPDTQYF. The CDR3 region has the DNA TGTGCCAGCAGCCGCCCCGTCCCAGATACGCAGTATTTT.

This clone is a singleton in its sample. The rearrangement uses TRBV5-6 and TRBJ1-2, with a possible D match to TRBD1 (6 bases). The V and J ends lost 5 bases and 7 bases respectively, with 18 bases between them. This CDR3 has 14 residues. Germline lookup yields CDR1 SGHDT and CDR2 YYEEEE. This CDR3 reads CASSLAGDVLGYTF. The CDR3 DNA is TGTGCCAGCAGTCTGGCAGGGGACGTCCTTGGCTACACCTTC.

This chain links TRBV5-4 with TRBJ1-3; tentatively, D is TRBD1 (5 bases). CDR3 length: 17 amino acids. The V gene's germline CDR1 is SGHNT and CDR2 YYREEE (reference sequence). V lost 0 bases and J 0 bases, leaving 13 bases between the germline ends. The CDR3 reads CASSLAPGPSSGNTIYF. CDR3 in DNA: TGTGCCAGCAGCTTGGCACCGGGACCGAGCTCTGGAAACACCATATATTTT.

V is TRBV30 and J is TRBJ2-1; D is possibly TRBD2 (5 bases). V was trimmed by 2 bases and J by 9 bases, leaving 14 bases between them. This CDR3 contains 13 residues. CDR1 is GTSNPN and CDR2 is SVGIG in the germline V gene (reference sequence). CDR3 amino acids: CAWSYGLSSEQFF. DNA of the CDR3: TGTGCCTGGAGTTATGGACTCTCCAGTGAGCAGTTCTTC.

Of note for this clone: Distinct nucleotide sequences in the sample also encode this CDR3. CDR3 sequence reads: CASSLGSYNEQFF. Written as DNA, the CDR3 is TGTGCCAGCAGCTTAGGGTCTTACAATGAGCAGTTCTTC. The chain uses TRBV7-9 and TRBJ2-1; D gene unclear. V was clipped by 1 base and J by 4 bases, with 5 bases between them. Germline V gene sequence: CDR1 SEHNR, CDR2 FQNEAQ (reference sequence). This CDR3 contains 13 residues.

In the case of this clone: Other DNA sequences in the sample encode the same CDR3. The chain joins TRBV9 to TRBJ2-5, with 7 positions matching TRBD2. V shed 3 bases, J shed 4 bases, and the junction held 6 bases outside the gene matches. The CDR3 has 14 residues. Germline V lookup: CDR1 SGDLS, CDR2 YYNGEE. CDR3 nucleotides: TGTGCCAGCAGCGCTCCGGGAGGTCGAGAGACCCAGTACTTC. Encoded protein: CASSAPGGRETQYF. Combining the CDR3 with reference TRBV9 and TRBJ2-5 gives the whole variable domain DSGVTQTPKHLITATGQRVTLRCSPRSGDLSVYWYQQSLDQGLQFLIQYYNGEERAKGNILERFSAQQFPDLHSELNLSSLELGDSALYFCASSAPGGRETQYFGPGTRLLVL.

V is TRBV10-3 and J is TRBJ2-3; D remains unclear. The V gene lost 6 bases and the J gene lost 15 bases, with 19 bases spanning the gap. CDR1 and CDR2 (germline): ENHRY, SYGVKD. This CDR3 contains 12 residues. The DNA for the CDR3 is TGTGCCATCAGCGCTGATAGGATAACCCCCTATTTT. Protein sequence: CAISADRITPYF.

The J gene is TRBJ1-3, the V gene TRBV4-2, with TRBD1 matching over 9 bases. V lost 3 bases to trimming and J lost 1 base; unmatched junction nucleotides: 4. This CDR3 region has 16 residues. The germline gives CDR1 LGHNA, CDR2 YNFKEQ. As DNA, the CDR3 is TGTGCCAGCAGCCAGACAGGGGGAAGATCTGGAAACACCATATATTTT. This encodes CASSQTGGRSGNTIYF.

The CDR3 nucleotides read TGTGCCAGCAGCTCTTTGGGACTAGCGGGAGGCACAGATACGCAGTATTTT. Amino acid sequence: CASSSLGLAGGTDTQYF. The chain carries TRBV7-8 and TRBJ2-3, with TRBD2 identical over 14 bases. The CDR3 has 17 residues. V dropped 4 bases and J dropped 1; count of bases not matched to a gene: 4. Looked up from germline, CDR1 is SGHVS and CDR2 is FQNEAQ.

The chain uses TRBV5-1 and TRBJ2-5; possibly TRBD1 for D (6 bases). The CDR3 is 15 residues long. V lost 0 bases and J lost 3, with 12 bases in between. CDR1 and CDR2 from the germline V gene are SGHRS and YFSETQ. The CDR3 loop is CASSLVTGPEETQYF. In DNA form, the CDR3 reads TGCGCCAGCAGCTTGGTAACAGGGCCCGAAGAGACCCAGTACTTC.

The chain combines TRBV7-2 with TRBJ1-2; D remains unclear. V was clipped by 11 bases and J by 1 base, with 14 bases between them. Germline-derived CDR1 and CDR2 are SGHTA and FQGNSA. The CDR3 extends over 13 amino acids. DNA of the CDR3: TGTGCCGGGCGTAATAGGGTTAACTATGGCTACACCTTC. Its translation: CAGRNRVNYGYTF.

V gene TRBV7-9 combines with J gene TRBJ2-7; 8 bases align to TRBD1. Per germline, CDR1 SEHNR and CDR2 FQNEAQ (reference sequence). The CDR3 is made up of 14 amino acids. The ends lost 5 bases at V and 1 base at J; junction bases unmatched: 4. The DNA for the CDR3 is TGTGCCAGCAGCCAAGACAGGGGATCCTACGAGCAGTACTTC. Its translation is CASSQDRGSYEQYF.

This clone was seen a handful of times. The chain employs TRBV7-9 and TRBJ1-1; 9 nucleotides match TRBD1. This CDR3 region has 14 residues. CDR1 is SEHNR, CDR2 FQNEAQ, per germline (reference sequence). V gave up 4 bases and J gave up 4 bases; unmatched junction bases: 4. This CDR3 reads CASSWTGVGTEAFF. As DNA, the CDR3 is TGTGCCAGCAGCTGGACAGGGGTGGGCACTGAAGCTTTCTTT. The whole variable domain, filled in from reference TRBV7-9 and TRBJ1-1, reads DTGVSQNPRHKITKRGQNVTFRCDPISEHNRLYWYRQTLGQGPEFLTYFQNEAQLEKSRLLSDRFSAERPKGSFSTLEIQRTEQGDSAMYLCASSWTGVGTEAFFGQGTRLTVV.

CDR3 DNA: TGTGCCAGCAGTTACTCTGGGACAGGGGGCTATAGGACCTTC. Translation: CASSYSGTGGYRTF. This chain links TRBV6-5 with TRBJ1-2; 12 bases fit TRBD1. Germline V gives CDR1 MNHEY, CDR2 SVGAGI. Losses at the gene ends were 0 bases for V and 14 bases for J; bases not matched to a gene: 7. The CDR3 sequence is 14 residues long.

The chain couples TRBV27 to TRBJ2-7, with 7 bases identical to TRBD2. There are 15 residues in the CDR3. Germline CDR1 reads MNHEY; CDR2 reads SMNVEV (reference sequence). With 5 bases clipped from V and 4 bases from J, the junction kept 11 bases outside the gene matches. The CDR3 DNA reads TGTGCCAGCAGTCCAATCGGACTAGGCGGTTACGAGCAGTACTTC. Amino acids: CASSPIGLGGYEQYF.